This T cell receptor beta chain was observed in a study of shared clonotypes between healthy human individuals. General study findings and limits: Relative to clonotypes present in all four donors, those not shared had lower generation probabilities.

CD45RO-negative cells were positively selected for CCR7, leaving out terminally differentiated effector memory CD45RA+ cells. For this clone: The target antigen is unknown.

Sequenced by immunoSEQ multiplex PCR; TCRdb stores in-frame clones only, minus some. The sample includes about 1.9 million clones, over 85% of them seen just once. The CDR3 totals 15 residues. V dropped 0 bases and J dropped 4 bases, with 12 bases sitting between them. Germline CDR1 MNHEY, CDR2 SVGAGI. Sequencing was performed on naive CD8+ T cells from PBMCs. The chain recombines TRBV6-5 with TRBJ1-1; maybe TRBD1 (5 bases). The TCR comes from a young man in good health. Some clones in this sample may be carry-over from other donors' samples. The DNA for the CDR3 is TGTGCCAGCAGTTACTCGTTGGGGCTTGGCACTGAAGCTTTCTTT. It yields the protein CASSYSLGLGTEAFF.